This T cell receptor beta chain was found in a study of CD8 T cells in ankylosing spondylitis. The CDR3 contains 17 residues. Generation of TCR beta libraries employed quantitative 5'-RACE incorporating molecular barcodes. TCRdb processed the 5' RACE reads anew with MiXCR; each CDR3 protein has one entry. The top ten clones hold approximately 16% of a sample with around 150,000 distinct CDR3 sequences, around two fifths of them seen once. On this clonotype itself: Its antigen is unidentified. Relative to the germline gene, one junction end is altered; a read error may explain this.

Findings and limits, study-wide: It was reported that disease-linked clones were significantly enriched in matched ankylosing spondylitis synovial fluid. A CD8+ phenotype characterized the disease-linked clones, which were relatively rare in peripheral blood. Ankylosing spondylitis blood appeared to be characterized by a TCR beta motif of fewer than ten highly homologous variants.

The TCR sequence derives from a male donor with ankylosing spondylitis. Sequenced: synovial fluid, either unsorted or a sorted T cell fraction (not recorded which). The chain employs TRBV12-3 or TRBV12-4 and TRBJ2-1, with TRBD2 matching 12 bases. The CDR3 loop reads CTSSLSRLAGAYNEQFF. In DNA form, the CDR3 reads TGTACCAGCAGTTTATCCCGACTAGCGGGAGCTTACAATGAGCAGTTCTTC.